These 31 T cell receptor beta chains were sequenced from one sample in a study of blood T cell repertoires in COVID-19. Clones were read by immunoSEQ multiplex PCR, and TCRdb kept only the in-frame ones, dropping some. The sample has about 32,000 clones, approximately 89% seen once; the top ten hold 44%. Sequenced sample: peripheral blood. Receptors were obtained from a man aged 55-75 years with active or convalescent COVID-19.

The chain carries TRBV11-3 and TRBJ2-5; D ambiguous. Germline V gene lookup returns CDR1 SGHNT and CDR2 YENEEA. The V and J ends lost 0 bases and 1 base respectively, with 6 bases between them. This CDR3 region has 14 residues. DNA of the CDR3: TGTGCCAGCAGCTTAGATCTGTCCCAAGAGACCCAGTACTTC. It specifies CASSLDLSQETQYF.

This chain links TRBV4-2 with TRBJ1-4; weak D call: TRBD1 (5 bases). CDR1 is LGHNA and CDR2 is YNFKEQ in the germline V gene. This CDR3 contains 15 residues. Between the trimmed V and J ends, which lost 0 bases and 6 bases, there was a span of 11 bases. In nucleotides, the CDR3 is TGTGCCAGCAGCCAAGACCCCAGGGTGTATGAAAAACTGTTTTTT. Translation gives CASSQDPRVYEKLFF.

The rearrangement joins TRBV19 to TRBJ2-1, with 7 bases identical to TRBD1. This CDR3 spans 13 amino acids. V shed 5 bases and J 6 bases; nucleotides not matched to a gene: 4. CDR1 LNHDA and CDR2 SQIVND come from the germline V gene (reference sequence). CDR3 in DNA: TGTGCCAGTAGTGTCAACAGGGGCAATGAGCAGTTCTTC. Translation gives CASSVNRGNEQFF.

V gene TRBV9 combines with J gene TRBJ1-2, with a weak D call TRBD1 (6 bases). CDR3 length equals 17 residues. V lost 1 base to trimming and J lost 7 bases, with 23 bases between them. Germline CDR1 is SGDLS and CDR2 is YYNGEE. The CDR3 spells CASSVNPMTGVLFGYTF. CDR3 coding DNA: TGTGCCAGCAGCGTAAACCCTATGACAGGAGTGCTCTTTGGCTACACCTTC.

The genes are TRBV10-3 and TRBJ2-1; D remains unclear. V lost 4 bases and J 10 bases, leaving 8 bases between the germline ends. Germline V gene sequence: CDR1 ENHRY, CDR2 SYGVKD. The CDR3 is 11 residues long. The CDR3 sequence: CAISVLREQFF. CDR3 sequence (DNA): TGTGCCATCAGTGTCCTACGAGAGCAGTTCTTC.

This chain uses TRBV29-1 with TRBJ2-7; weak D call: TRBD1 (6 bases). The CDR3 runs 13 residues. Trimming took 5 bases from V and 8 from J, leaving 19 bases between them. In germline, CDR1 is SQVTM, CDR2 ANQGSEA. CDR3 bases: TGCAGCGTTATCTCCGGGACACAAAACAAGCAGTACGTC. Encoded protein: CSVISGTQNKQYV.

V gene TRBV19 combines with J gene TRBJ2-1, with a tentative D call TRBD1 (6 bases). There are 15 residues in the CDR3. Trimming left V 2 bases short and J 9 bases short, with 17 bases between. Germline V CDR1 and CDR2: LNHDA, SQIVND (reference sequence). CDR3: CASSIPMAGAREQFF. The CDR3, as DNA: TGTGCCAGTAGTATACCAATGGCAGGGGCTCGTGAGCAGTTCTTC.

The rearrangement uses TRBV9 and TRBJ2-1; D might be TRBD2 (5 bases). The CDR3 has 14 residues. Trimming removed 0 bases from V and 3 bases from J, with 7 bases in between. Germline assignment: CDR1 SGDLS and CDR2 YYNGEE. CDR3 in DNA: TGTGCCAGCAGCGTAGCCGGGGTCTACAATGAGCAGTTCTTC. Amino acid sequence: CASSVAGVYNEQFF.

The CDR3 loop is CASSPPGGGVETQYF. The DNA of the CDR3 is TGCGCCAGCAGCCCACCGGGGGGCGGGGTAGAGACCCAGTACTTC. The gene calls are TRBV5-1 and TRBJ2-5, with D perhaps matching TRBD2 (7 bases). This CDR3 has 15 amino acids. Trimming took 4 bases from V and 4 from J, leaving 17 bases between them. The germline CDR1 and CDR2 sequences are SGHRS and YFSETQ.

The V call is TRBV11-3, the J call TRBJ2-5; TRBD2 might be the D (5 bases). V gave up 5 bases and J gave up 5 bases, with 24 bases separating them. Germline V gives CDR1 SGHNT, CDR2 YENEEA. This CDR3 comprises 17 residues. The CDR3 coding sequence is TGTGCCAGCAGCCCAGGAGGCCAGGTGGCAACCCAGGAGACCCAGTACTTC. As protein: CASSPGGQVATQETQYF. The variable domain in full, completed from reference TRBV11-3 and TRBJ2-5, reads EAGVVQSPRYKIIEKKQPVAFWCNPISGHNTLYWYLQNLGQGPELLIRYENEEAVDDSQLPKDRFSAERLKGVDSTLKIQPAELGDSAVYLCASSPGGQVATQETQYFGPGTRLLVL.

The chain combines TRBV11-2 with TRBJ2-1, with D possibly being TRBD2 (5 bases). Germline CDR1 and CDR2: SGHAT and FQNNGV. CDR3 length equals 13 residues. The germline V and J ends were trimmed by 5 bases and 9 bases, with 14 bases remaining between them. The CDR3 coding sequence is TGTGCCAGCAGCGGAAGGCTAGGAGGTGAGCAGTTCTTC. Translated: CASSGRLGGEQFF.

This CDR3 reads CASSLIPGISYNEQFF. CDR3 DNA sequence: TGCGCCAGCAGCTTGATCCCGGGAATATCCTACAATGAGCAGTTCTTC. The chain employs TRBV5-1 and TRBJ2-1, with a weak D call TRBD2 (5 bases). Germline CDR1 reads SGHRS; CDR2 reads YFSETQ. The V and J ends lost 1 base and 1 base respectively, with 12 bases between them. The CDR3 totals 16 residues.

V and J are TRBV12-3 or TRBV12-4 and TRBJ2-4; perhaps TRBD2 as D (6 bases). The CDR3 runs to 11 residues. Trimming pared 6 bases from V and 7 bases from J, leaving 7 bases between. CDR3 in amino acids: CASSGGNIQYF. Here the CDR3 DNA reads TGTGCCAGCAGCGGAGGGAACATTCAGTACTTC.

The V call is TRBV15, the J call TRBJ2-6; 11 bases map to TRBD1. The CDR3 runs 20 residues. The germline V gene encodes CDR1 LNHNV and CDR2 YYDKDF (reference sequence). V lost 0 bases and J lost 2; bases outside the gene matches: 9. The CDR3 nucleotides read TGTGCCACCAGCAGAGAAGGGGGACAGGGGGTTCCTACTGGGGCCAACGTCCTGACTTTC. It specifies CATSREGGQGVPTGANVLTF.

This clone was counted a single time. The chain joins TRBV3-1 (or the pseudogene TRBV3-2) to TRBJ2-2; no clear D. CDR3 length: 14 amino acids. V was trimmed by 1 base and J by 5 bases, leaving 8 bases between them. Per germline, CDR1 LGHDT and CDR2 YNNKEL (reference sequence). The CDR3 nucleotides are TGTGCCAGCAGCCAAGCCGCTAGAACCGGGGAGCTGTTTTTT. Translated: CASSQAARTGELFF.

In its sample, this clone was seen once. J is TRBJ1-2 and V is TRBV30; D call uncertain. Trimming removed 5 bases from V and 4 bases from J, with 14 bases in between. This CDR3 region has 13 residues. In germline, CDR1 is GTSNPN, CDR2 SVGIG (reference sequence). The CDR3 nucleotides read TGTGCCTGGTGTCAGGTGGAAGGCTATGGCTACACCTTC. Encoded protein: CAWCQVEGYGYTF. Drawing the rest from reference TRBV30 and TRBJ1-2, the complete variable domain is SQTIHQWPATLVQPVGSPLSLECTVEGTSNPNLYWYRQAAGRGLQLLFYSVGIGQISSEVPQNLSASRPQDRQFILSSKKLLLSDSGFYLCAWCQVEGYGYTFGSGTRLTVV.

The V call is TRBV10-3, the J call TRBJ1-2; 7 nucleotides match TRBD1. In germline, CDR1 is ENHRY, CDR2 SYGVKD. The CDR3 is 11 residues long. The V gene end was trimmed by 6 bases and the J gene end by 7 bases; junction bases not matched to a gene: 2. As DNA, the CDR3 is TGTGCCATCAGACAGGGGTCTGGCTACACCTTC. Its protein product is CAIRQGSGYTF.

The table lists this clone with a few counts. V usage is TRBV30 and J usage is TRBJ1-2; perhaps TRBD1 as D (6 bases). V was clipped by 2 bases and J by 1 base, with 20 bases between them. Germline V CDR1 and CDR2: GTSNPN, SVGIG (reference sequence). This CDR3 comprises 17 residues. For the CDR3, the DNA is TGTGCCTGGAGTCCGGCCTTGACAGGAGCACTTAACTATGGCTACACCTTC. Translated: CAWSPALTGALNYGYTF.

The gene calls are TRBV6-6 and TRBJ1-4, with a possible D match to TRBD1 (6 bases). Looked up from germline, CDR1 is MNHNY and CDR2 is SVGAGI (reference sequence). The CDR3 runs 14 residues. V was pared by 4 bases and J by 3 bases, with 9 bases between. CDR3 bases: TGTGCCAGCAGTTCAGGGGATTCTAATGAAAAACTGTTTTTT. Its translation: CASSSGDSNEKLFF.

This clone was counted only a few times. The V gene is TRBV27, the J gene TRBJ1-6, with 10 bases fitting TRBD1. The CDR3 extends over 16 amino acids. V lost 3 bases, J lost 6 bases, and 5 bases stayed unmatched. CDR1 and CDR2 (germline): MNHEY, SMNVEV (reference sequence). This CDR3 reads CASSFVWDRGNSPLHF. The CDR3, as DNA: TGTGCCAGCAGTTTTGTTTGGGACAGGGGTAATTCACCCCTCCACTTT.

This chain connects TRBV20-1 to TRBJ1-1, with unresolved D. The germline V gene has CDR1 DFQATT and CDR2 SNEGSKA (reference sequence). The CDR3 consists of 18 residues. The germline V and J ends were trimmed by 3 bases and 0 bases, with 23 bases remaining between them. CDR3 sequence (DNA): TGCAGTGCTAGTGACACATCAAGACCGGGAAGGCTGAACACTGAAGCTTTCTTT. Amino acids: CSASDTSRPGRLNTEAFF.

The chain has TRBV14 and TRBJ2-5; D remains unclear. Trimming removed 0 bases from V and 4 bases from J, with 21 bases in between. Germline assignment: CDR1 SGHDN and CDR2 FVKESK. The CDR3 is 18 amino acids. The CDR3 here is CASSQDWILTTQRETQYF. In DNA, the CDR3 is TGTGCCAGCAGCCAAGATTGGATCTTGACAACCCAGAGAGAGACCCAGTACTTC.

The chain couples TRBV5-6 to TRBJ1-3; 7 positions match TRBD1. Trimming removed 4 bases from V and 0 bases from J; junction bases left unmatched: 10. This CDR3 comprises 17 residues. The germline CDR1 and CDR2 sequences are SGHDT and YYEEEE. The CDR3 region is CASSPPRQGHSGNTIYF. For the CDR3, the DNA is TGTGCCAGCAGCCCGCCCCGACAGGGACACTCTGGAAACACCATATATTTT. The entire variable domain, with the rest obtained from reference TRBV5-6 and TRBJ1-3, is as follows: DAGVTQSPTHLIKTRGQQVTLRCSPKSGHDTVSWYQQALGQGPQFIFQYYEEEERQRGNFPDRFSGHQFPNYSSELNVNALLLGDSALYLCASSPPRQGHSGNTIYFGEGSWLTVV.

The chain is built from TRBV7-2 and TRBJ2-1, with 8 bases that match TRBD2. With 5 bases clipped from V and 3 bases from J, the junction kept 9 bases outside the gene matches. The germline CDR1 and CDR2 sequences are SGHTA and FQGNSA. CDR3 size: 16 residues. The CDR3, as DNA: TGTGCCAGCAGCATCCCACTAGCGGCGTACTACAATGAGCAGTTCTTC. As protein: CASSIPLAAYYNEQFF.

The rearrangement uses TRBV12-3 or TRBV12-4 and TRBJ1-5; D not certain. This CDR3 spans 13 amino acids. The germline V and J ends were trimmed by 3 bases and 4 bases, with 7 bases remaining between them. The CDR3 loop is CASSFTWNQPQHF. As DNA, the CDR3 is TGTGCCAGCAGTTTTACTTGGAATCAGCCCCAGCATTTT.

Here the CDR3 reads CASSFSPARGLLDNEQFF. CDR3 bases: TGTGCCAGTAGTTTTAGCCCGGCGAGGGGGCTTCTAGACAATGAGCAGTTCTTC. This chain uses TRBV19 with TRBJ2-1; 7 nucleotides match TRBD1. The J segment lost 5 bases and the V segment lost 5 bases, leaving 18 bases of the junction unmatched. Germline V CDR1 and CDR2: LNHDA, SQIVND (reference sequence). The CDR3 length is 18 residues. The entire variable domain, with the rest obtained from reference TRBV19 and TRBJ2-1, is as follows: DGGITQSPKYLFRKEGQNVTLSCEQNLNHDAMYWYRQDPGQGLRLIYYSQIVNDFQKGDIAEGYSVSREKKESFPLTVTSAQKNPTAFYLCASSFSPARGLLDNEQFFGPGTRLTVL.

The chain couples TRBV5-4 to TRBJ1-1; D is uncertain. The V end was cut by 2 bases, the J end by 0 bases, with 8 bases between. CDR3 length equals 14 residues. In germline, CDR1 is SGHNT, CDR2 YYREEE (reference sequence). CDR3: CASSLNGLNTEAFF. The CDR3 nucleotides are TGTGCCAGCAGCTTAAACGGTTTGAACACTGAAGCTTTCTTT.

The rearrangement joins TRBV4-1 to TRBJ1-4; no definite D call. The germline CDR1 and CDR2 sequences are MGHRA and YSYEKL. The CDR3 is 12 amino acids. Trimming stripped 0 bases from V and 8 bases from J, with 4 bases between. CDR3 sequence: CASSQDGEKLFF. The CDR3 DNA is TGCGCCAGCAGCCAAGATGGCGAAAAACTGTTTTTT.

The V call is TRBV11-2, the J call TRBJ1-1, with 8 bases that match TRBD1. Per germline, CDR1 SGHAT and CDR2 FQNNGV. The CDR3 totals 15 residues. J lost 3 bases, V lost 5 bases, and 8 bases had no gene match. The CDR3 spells CASSGQGFGDTEAFF. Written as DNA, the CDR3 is TGTGCCAGCAGCGGACAGGGTTTTGGGGACACTGAAGCTTTCTTT.

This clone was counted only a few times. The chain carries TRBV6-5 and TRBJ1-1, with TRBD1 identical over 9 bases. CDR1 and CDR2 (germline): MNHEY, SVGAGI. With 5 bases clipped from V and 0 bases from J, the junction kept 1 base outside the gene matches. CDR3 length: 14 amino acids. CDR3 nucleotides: TGTGCCAGCAGTAGGGACAGGGTGAACACTGAAGCTTTCTTT. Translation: CASSRDRVNTEAFF.

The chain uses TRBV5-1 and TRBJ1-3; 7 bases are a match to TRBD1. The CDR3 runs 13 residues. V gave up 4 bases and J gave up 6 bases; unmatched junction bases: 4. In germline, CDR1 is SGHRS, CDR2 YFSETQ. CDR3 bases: TGCGCCAGCAGCAGACAGGGCGAAAACACCATATATTTT. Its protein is CASSRQGENTIYF.